One sample yielded the 24 T cell receptor beta chains listed below, sequenced in a study of T cell responses to AZD1222 COVID-19 vaccine. Assay: immunoSEQ multiplex PCR; the TCRdb copy retains only in-frame clones and omits some. The sample carries roughly 150,000 clones, roughly nine tenths recorded once. Specimen: peripheral blood, collected 28 days after the second AZD1222 dose. The receptors here all came from an adult who received the AZD1222 COVID-19 vaccine.

The rearrangement joins TRBV9 to TRBJ2-1; D might be TRBD2 (7 bases). The CDR3 covers 16 residues. V was clipped by 2 bases and J by 7 bases, with 19 bases between them. Germline V gene data show CDR1 as SGDLS and CDR2 as YYNGEE. The CDR3, as DNA: TGTGCCAGCAGCGTCGAGGGGGGGCAGACTGGAAATGAGCAGTTCTTC. Amino acids: CASSVEGGQTGNEQFF.

The rearrangement links TRBV29-1 to TRBJ2-7; 9 nucleotides line up with TRBD1. The CDR3 has 14 residues. The junction had 4 bases not matched to a gene; V was cut back by 4 bases and J by 0 bases. Per germline, CDR1 SQVTM and CDR2 ANQGSEA. CDR3 in DNA: TGCAGCGTTGTGGAGGACAGGGGCTCCTACGAGCAGTACTTC. The encoded protein is CSVVEDRGSYEQYF.

The rearrangement joins TRBV18 to TRBJ2-5, with D maybe TRBD2 (6 bases). Germline V gene sequence: CDR1 KGHSH, CDR2 LQKENI. V shed 3 bases and J shed 4 bases, with 18 bases lying between them. CDR3 size: 16 residues. The DNA of the CDR3 is TGTGCCAGCTCACCCGACCGTGGACTAAGGGGAGAGACCCAGTACTTC. Its translation: CASSPDRGLRGETQYF.

The chain combines TRBV5-5 with TRBJ2-3, with TRBD1 matching over 7 bases. The CDR3 is made up of 14 amino acids. V lost 4 bases, J lost 3 bases, and 5 bases stayed unmatched. Germline V gene data show CDR1 as SGHKS and CDR2 as YYEKEE (reference sequence). CDR3 region: CASSPTGETDTQYF. DNA of the CDR3: TGTGCCAGCAGCCCCACAGGGGAAACAGATACGCAGTATTTT. The full variable domain, in which reference TRBV5-5 and TRBJ2-3 provide the parts outside the CDR3, is DAGVTQSPTHLIKTRGQQVTLRCSPISGHKSVSWYQQVLGQGPQFIFQYYEKEERGRGNFPDRFSARQFPNYSSELNVNALLLGDSALYLCASSPTGETDTQYFGPGTRLTVL.

This clone was seen just once. V usage is TRBV6-5 and J usage is TRBJ2-7; 8 bases fit TRBD1. The germline gives CDR1 MNHEY, CDR2 SVGAGI. The CDR3 totals 14 residues. J gave up 4 bases and V 7 bases, and 9 bases lay outside the gene matches. CDR3: CASKAGGLLYEQYF. CDR3 DNA sequence: TGTGCCAGCAAGGCAGGGGGCCTCCTTTACGAGCAGTACTTC.

V is TRBV4-1 and J is TRBJ2-5; D ambiguous. From germline, CDR1 is MGHRA and CDR2 YSYEKL. With 3 bases removed from V and 5 bases from J, the gap between germline ends came to 13 bases. The CDR3 length is 14 residues. CDR3 DNA: TGCGCCAGCAGCCATAACGCTGGATCGGAGACCCAGTACTTC. As protein: CASSHNAGSETQYF.

The chain couples TRBV7-2 to TRBJ1-2; TRBD1 might be the D (6 bases). V was pared by 2 bases and J by 3 bases, with 7 bases between. The CDR3 totals 13 residues. Germline values: CDR1 SGHTA, CDR2 FQGNSA. CDR3 in amino acids: CASSLRQDYGYTF. DNA for the CDR3: TGTGCCAGCAGCTTACGACAGGACTATGGCTACACCTTC.

This rearrangement joins TRBV6-1 to TRBJ1-1; no reliable D call. CDR3 size: 14 residues. V lost 1 base, J lost 0 bases, and 6 bases lay in between. Per germline, CDR1 MNHNS and CDR2 SASEGT. CDR3: CASSEGPLNTEAFF. Here the CDR3 DNA reads TGTGCCAGCAGTGAAGGACCCTTGAACACTGAAGCTTTCTTT.

This chain uses TRBV20-1 with TRBJ1-2; D is undetermined. The CDR3 runs 13 residues. Trimming shortened V by 3 bases and J by 1 base, and 9 bases separated the two germline ends. Germline CDR1 and CDR2: DFQATT and SNEGSKA (reference sequence). CDR3 in amino acids: CSASRALNYGYTF. As DNA, the CDR3 is TGCAGTGCTAGTCGGGCCCTTAACTATGGCTACACCTTC.

The V gene is TRBV2, the J gene TRBJ2-4; TRBD1 aligns across 7 bases. The V and J ends lost 1 base and 1 base, in that order; junction bases with no gene match: 4. This CDR3 has 16 residues. Germline-derived CDR1 and CDR2 are SNHLY and FYNNEI. CDR3 amino acids: CASSEGDRVAKNIQYF. In DNA, the CDR3 is TGTGCCAGCAGTGAAGGTGACAGGGTTGCCAAAAACATTCAGTACTTC. Together with reference TRBV2 and TRBJ2-4, the CDR3 gives the full variable domain: EPEVTQTPSHQVTQMGQEVILRCVPISNHLYFYWYRQILGQKVEFLVSFYNNEISEKSEIFDDQFSVERPDGSNFTLKIRSTKLEDSAMYFCASSEGDRVAKNIQYFGAGTRLSVL.

V usage is TRBV7-9 and J usage is TRBJ2-3, with TRBD1 as a possible D gene (5 bases). The V gene lost 5 bases and the J gene lost 5 bases, with 8 bases spanning the gap. Germline assignment: CDR1 SEHNR and CDR2 FQNEAQ (reference sequence). This CDR3 is built from 12 residues. CDR3: CASSDSGDTQYF. CDR3 nucleotides: TGTGCCAGCAGCGACAGTGGAGATACGCAGTATTTT.

DNA for the CDR3: TGTGCCATCAGTGAGTCCCGGACAACAGGGAAAAATATAGGGCGCAATCAGCCCCAGCATTTT. Encoded protein: CAISESRTTGKNIGRNQPQHF. The V and J genes are TRBV10-3 and TRBJ1-5, with a possible D match to TRBD1 (6 bases). The CDR3 sequence is 21 residues long. The V end lost 0 bases, the J end lost 2 bases, and 26 bases lay between the germline ends. From germline, CDR1 is ENHRY and CDR2 SYGVKD.

The CDR3 coding sequence is TGTGCCAGCAGGGCGCTAGCGTCCGGGGAGCTGTTTTTT. Its protein is CASRALASGELFF. The chain combines TRBV6-4 with TRBJ2-2, with a weak D call TRBD2 (6 bases). The CDR3 loop spans 13 amino acids. The V and J ends lost 6 bases and 6 bases respectively, with 11 bases between them. Germline V gene data show CDR1 as MRHNA and CDR2 as SNTAGT.

V and J are TRBV7-2 and TRBJ2-5; TRBD2 aligns across 8 bases. Unmatched junction bases numbered 16, after V lost 5 bases and J lost 2 bases. This CDR3 comprises 18 residues. CDR1 and CDR2 from the germline V gene are SGHTA and FQGNSA. The CDR3 loop reads CASSEMGISGGGQETQYF. The DNA of the CDR3 is TGTGCCAGCAGCGAAATGGGTATAAGCGGGGGAGGTCAAGAGACCCAGTACTTC.

This clone was seen a single time. The chain combines TRBV28 with TRBJ2-3, with D uncertain. Germline V gene lookup returns CDR1 MDHEN and CDR2 SYDVKM. Trimming cost V 3 bases and J 6 bases, with 4 bases left between them. This CDR3 spans 11 amino acids. Here the CDR3 reads CASSFADTQYF. DNA of the CDR3: TGTGCCAGCAGTTTCGCGGATACGCAGTATTTT.

The rearrangement uses TRBV27 and TRBJ2-5; TRBD1 matches at 7 bases. There are 15 residues in the CDR3. The V segment lost 5 bases and the J segment 3 bases; nucleotides outside the gene matches: 9. Germline assignment: CDR1 MNHEY and CDR2 SMNVEV (reference sequence). The CDR3 reads CASSRVGTAKETQYF. The CDR3 coding sequence is TGTGCCAGCAGTAGGGTCGGGACAGCTAAAGAGACCCAGTACTTC.

The chain uses TRBV9 and TRBJ2-1; 10 nucleotides match TRBD2. The CDR3 runs to 18 residues. The ends lost 0 bases at V and 8 bases at J; junction bases unmatched: 14. CDR1 is SGDLS and CDR2 is YYNGEE in the germline V gene. CDR3: CASSVEGTAGGRRDEQFF. DNA for the CDR3: TGTGCCAGCAGCGTAGAGGGGACAGCGGGGGGGCGCAGGGATGAGCAGTTCTTC.

This chain links TRBV27 with TRBJ1-3, with 7 positions matching TRBD1. Germline CDR1 and CDR2: MNHEY and SMNVEV (reference sequence). With 6 bases clipped from V and 4 bases from J, the junction kept 6 bases outside the gene matches. The CDR3 covers 14 residues. The chain's CDR3 is CASSLTGQGNTIYF. Here the CDR3 DNA reads TGTGCCAGCAGCCTCACGGGACAGGGAAACACCATATATTTT.

This sequence joins TRBV6-5 and TRBJ2-4; tentative D call: TRBD1 (6 bases). The CDR3 runs to 13 residues. The germline V gene encodes CDR1 MNHEY and CDR2 SVGAGI. Between the trimmed V and J ends, which lost 2 bases and 7 bases, there was a span of 9 bases. This CDR3 is CASSYADSNIQYF. The DNA of the CDR3 is TGTGCCAGCAGTTACGCGGACAGCAACATTCAGTACTTC.

This rearrangement joins TRBV27 to TRBJ1-6, with 7 bases lining up with TRBD1. This CDR3 is built from 17 residues. Trimming took 6 bases from V and 8 from J; bases not matched to a gene: 16. Germline V lookup: CDR1 MNHEY, CDR2 SMNVEV (reference sequence). CDR3 nucleotides: TGTGCCAGCAGCTTACTCGGACAGGAGGTTGTATATTCACCCCTCCACTTT. It translates to CASSLLGQEVVYSPLHF.

This clone was recorded once. This chain uses TRBV5-4 with TRBJ2-3; 7 bases fit TRBD1. CDR3 size: 13 residues. V gave up 5 bases and J gave up 6 bases; unmatched junction bases: 6. Germline V gene sequence: CDR1 SGHNT, CDR2 YYREEE (reference sequence). CDR3 coding DNA: TGTGCCAGCAGAGACCCCAGGGGGGATACGCAGTATTTT. Translated, it gives CASRDPRGDTQYF.

The CDR3 reads CASSGTGGYTDTQYF. CDR3 nucleotides: TGTGCCAGTAGTGGGACCGGGGGGTACACAGATACGCAGTATTTT. The J gene is TRBJ2-3, the V gene TRBV19; 7 bases agree with TRBD2. J lost 2 bases, V lost 5 bases, and 7 bases had no gene match. The CDR3 consists of 15 residues. Germline V gene sequence: CDR1 LNHDA, CDR2 SQIVND (reference sequence).

The chain is built from TRBV21-1 and TRBJ1-1; the table gives TRBD1 as D, unverified against the DNA. TRBV21-1 corresponds to a pseudogene. The CDR3 length is 12 residues. The CDR3 sequence is CASTAAGMEAFF. For the CDR3, the DNA is TGTGCCAGCACCGCCGCAGGCATGGAAGCTTTCTTT.

This clone has only one observation. This chain connects TRBV29-1 to TRBJ1-4; 10 bases are a match to TRBD1. The CDR3 spans 14 residues. J gave up 7 bases and V 7 bases, and 9 bases lay outside the gene matches. Germline V lookup: CDR1 SQVTM, CDR2 ANQGSEA. Written as DNA, the CDR3 is TGCAGCGCCGCGGGGGGACAGGGGAGTGAAAAACTGTTTTTT. Translation gives CSAAGGQGSEKLFF.